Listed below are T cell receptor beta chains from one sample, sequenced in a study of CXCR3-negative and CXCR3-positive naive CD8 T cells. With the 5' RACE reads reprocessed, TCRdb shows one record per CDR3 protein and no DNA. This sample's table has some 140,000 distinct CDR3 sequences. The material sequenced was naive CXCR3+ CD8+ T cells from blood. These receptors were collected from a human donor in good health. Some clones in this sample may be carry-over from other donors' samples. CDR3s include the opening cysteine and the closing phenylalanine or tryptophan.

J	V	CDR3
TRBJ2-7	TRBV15	CATSYDRGGEQYF
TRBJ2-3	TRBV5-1	CASSLGVAGSDTQYF
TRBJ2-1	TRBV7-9	CASSLDVAGSSYNEQFF
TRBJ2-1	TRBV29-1	CSVDLASGIYNEQFF
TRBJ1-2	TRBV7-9	CASSLEVSGYTF
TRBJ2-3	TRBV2	CASSDAGITDTQYF
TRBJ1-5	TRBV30	CAWIGDRSNQPQHF
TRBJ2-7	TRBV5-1	CASSPWTDSYEQYF
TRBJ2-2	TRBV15	CATTDARLGAYTGELFF
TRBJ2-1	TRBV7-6	CASSFDINNEQFF
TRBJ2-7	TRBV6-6	CAGSYSGASYEQYF
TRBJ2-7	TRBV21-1	CASSKIDRDSSFLYEQYF
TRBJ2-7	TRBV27	CASSLSDRSEQYF
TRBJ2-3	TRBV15	CATSPVEGTSTDTQYF
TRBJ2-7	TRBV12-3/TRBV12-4	CASSSPGAREQYF
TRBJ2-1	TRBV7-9	CASSRSGGSYNEQFF
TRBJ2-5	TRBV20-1	CSSRDWSGTDQETQYF
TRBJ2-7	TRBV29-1	CSVEQAAAYEQYF
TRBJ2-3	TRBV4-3	CASSQDRVSSWDTQYF
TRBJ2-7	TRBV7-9	CASSLATGEYEQYF
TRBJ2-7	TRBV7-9	CASTLGRRSSYEQYF
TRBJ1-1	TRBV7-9	CASSLVSFGPMNTEAFF
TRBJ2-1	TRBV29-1	CSVEVAYNEQFF
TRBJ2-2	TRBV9	CASSVAGTNTGELFF
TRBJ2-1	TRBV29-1	CSVESYNEQFF
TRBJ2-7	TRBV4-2	CASSQVLAGAPDSGSYEQYF
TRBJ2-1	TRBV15	CATSMVAGAYNEQFF
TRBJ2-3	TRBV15	CATSGNSTDTQYF
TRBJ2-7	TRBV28	CASTLSYRVHDQYF
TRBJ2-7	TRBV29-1	CSVEEDLPYEQYF
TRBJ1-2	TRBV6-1	CASSEWGSGRNYGYTF
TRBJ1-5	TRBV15	CATTTGRNQPQHF
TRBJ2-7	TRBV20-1	CSAREGYEQYF
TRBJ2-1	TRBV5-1	CASSFNNEQFF
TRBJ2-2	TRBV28	CASSWSGELFF
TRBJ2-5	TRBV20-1	CSAAGQGVMETQYF
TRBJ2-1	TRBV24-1	CATSDVAGGSYNEQFF
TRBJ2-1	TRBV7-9	CASSSPGMNEQFF
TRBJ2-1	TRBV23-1	CASSQSSQGWAYNEQFF
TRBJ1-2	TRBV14	CASSQGRQGPFYGYTF
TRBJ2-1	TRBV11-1	CAAIGASGTRSYNEQFF
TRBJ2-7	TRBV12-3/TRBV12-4	CASSLDRYEQYF
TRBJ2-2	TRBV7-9	CASSSQDTGELFF
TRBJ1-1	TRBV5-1	CASSFETGSGDTEAFF
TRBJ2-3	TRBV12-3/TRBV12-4	CASSPSGYTDTQYF
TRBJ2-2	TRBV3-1	CASSQGRTNTGELFF
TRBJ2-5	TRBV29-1	CSVFSLPGTGMETRYF
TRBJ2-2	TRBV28	CASRLLARANTGELFF
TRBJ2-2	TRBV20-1	CSAREMGQGNTGELFF